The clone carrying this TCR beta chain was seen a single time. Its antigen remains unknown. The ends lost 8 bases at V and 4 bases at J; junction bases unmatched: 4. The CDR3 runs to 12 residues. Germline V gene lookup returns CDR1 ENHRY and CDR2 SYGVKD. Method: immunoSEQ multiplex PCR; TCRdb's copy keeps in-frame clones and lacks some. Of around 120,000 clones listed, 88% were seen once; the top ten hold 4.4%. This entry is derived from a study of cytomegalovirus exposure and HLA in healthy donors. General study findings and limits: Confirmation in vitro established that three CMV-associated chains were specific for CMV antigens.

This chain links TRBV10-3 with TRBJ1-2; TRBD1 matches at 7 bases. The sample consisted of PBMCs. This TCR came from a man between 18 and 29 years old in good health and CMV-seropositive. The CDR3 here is CAIGDRAYGYTF. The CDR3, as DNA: TGTGCCATCGGGGACAGAGCCTATGGCTACACCTTC.